This TCR beta chain is drawn from a study of human T cells and chemical hapten exposure. V was shortened by 0 bases and J by 12 bases, with 20 bases between the two germline ends. CDR1 is LGHNA and CDR2 is YNFKEQ in the germline V gene. CDR3 size: 15 residues. In its sample, this clonotype was seen a few times. Described time point: pre-sensitization, week 0. Regarding treatment: therapeutic diphenylcyclopropenone sensitization with weekly scalp DPC. The library labeled individual cDNA molecules by adding unique molecular identifiers to them. TCRdb processed the RACE reads anew with MiXCR; each CDR3 protein has one entry. The sample has some 330,000 distinct CDR3 sequences, about 5% seen once; the top ten hold more than 8%.

This receptor was obtained from a woman younger than 30 with alopecia areata. Some clones in this sample may be carry-over from other donors' samples. The gene calls are TRBV4-2 and TRBJ1-1; possible D gene TRBD1, 6 bases. The sample in question was whole blood, obtained in connection with sensitization to the hapten diphenylcyclopropenone (DPC). The CDR3, as DNA: TGTGCCAGCAGCCAAGATCCGCAGGGGTCTCCGATAACTTTCTTT. Protein: CASSQDPQGSPITFF.